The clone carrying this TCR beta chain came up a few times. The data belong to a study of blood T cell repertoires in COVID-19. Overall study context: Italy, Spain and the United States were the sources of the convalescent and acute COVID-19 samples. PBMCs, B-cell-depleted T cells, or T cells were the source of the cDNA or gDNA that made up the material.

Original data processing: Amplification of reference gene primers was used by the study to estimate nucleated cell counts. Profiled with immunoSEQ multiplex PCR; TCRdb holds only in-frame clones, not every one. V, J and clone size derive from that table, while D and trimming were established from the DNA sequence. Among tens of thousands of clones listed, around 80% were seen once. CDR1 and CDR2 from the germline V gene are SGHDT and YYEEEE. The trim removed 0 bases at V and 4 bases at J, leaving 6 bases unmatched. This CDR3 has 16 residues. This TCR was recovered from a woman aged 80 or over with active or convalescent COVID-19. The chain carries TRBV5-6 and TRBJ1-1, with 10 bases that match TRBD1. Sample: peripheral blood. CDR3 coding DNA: TGTGCCAGCAGCTTGGGAGGACAGGGGGAGGGCACTGAAGCTTTCTTT. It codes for CASSLGGQGEGTEAFF.